This TCR beta chain was sequenced for a study of response to subunit inactivated influenza vaccine. TCRdb re-called the RT-PCR reads with MiXCR, one entry per CDR3 protein. The sample shows more than 700,000 distinct CDR3 sequences, less than 25% of them seen only once. Concerning this clonotype: Its target is not known.

Trimming pared 3 bases from V and 2 bases from J, leaving 12 bases between. The CDR3 is 15 residues long. CDR1 is SGHVS, CDR2 FQNEAQ, per germline. General study results and limits: Every seasonal influenza vaccination brings in few new T cells, the authors suggested.

This specimen was PBMCs from blood, taken around 5 days after vaccination. V and J are TRBV7-8 and TRBJ2-3; D assignment may be TRBD1 or TRBD2 (5 bases each). This TCR came from a man aged 50 to 59 who received an inactivated influenza vaccine. CDR3 loop: CASSFGGTLTDTQYF. The CDR3 DNA reads as TGTGCCAGCAGCTTTGGGGGTACCCTCACAGATACGCAGTATTTT.